This T cell receptor beta chain was obtained from a study of T-cell reconstitution after alpha-beta-depleted transplantation in children. Trimming took off 3 bases at V and 9 bases at J, with 21 bases between the two ends. The CDR3 runs to 15 residues. Concerning this clonotype itself: Its cognate antigen is unknown.

TCRbeta library construction was performed incorporating unique molecular identifiers. Using its own MiXCR run on the PCR reads, TCRdb lists one record per CDR3 protein. The top ten hold approximately 5% of the sample, which has roughly 790,000 distinct CDR3 sequences, around 15% seen once. General observations from the study: Most T-cell counts and diversity one year after the transplant came from T cells that were newly produced. Approximately two months post-transplant, alpha-beta T cells reportedly originated from several hundred expanded graft clones. Surviving thymic progenitors and recipient T cells were the source of high TCRbeta diversity at day 60 in some patients.

The specimen was PBMCs, mostly from graft donor cells, collected 360 days after TCRalphabeta/CD19-depleted stem cell transplant. This clonotype was obtained from a male patient aged 10-17 years who had a stem cell transplant for acute lymphoblastic leukemia, so the T cells may come from the graft donor. V and J are TRBV12-3 or TRBV12-4 and TRBJ2-7, with D possibly TRBD1 on 6 matching bases. The CDR3 DNA sequence: TGTGCCAGCAGTTTCGACAGGATTATATCGAAGAGGCAGTACTTC. It yields the protein CASSFDRIISKRQYF.